The rows below give T cell receptor beta chains drawn from one sample of a study of T cell clones after liver transplantation. Profiling relied on immunoSEQ multiplex PCR, and the TCRdb table lists in-frame clones only, not all of them. The sample holds 20,000 to 25,000 clones, more than 65% seen once. The material sequenced was CD4+ T cells from blood, taken before liver transplant. The receptors originated from a human donor who received a liver transplant. CDR3s include the opening cysteine and the closing phenylalanine or tryptophan. Clone size is not always given. Where it is, it says once, few, many or a class for expanded clones.

v_call,clone_size,cdr3_aa
TRBV5-1,.,CASSLSWSGPSSYNSPLHF
TRBV7-8,once,CASSPSRSGNTIYF
TRBV7-9,few,CASSSTGQHQPQHF
TRBV10-3,.,CAISDRAPQETQYF
TRBV2,.,CASGRDRAIGSYEQYF
TRBV5-4,.,CASSPMAGGRTGELFF
TRBV5-4,.,CASSLDYEQYF
TRBV5-5,.,CASSLGGGYNEQFF
TRBV29-1,.,CSAGLYTGELFF
TRBV7-2,.,CASRLLGEETQYF
TRBV7-9,once,CASSLEGVGRSEKLFF
TRBV4-1,.,CASSQEGGPEETQYF
TRBV19,few,CASNTIGPGGQPQHF
TRBV19,once,CASQPVLYREGGSPLHF
TRBV6-6,once,CASRPEMYSYGYTF
TRBV27,.,CASSSGTRGRGYTF
TRBV7-2,.,CASTGDNNEQFF
TRBV18,.,CASSPPSGYNEQFF
TRBV19,.,CASRETGAPNQPQHF
TRBV5-1,.,CASSPAGGSIQYF
TRBV5-5,.,CASSLEGSGYGNEQFF
TRBV29-1,once,CSVVGGEVENTQYF
TRBV6-6,.,CASSPLASGYTF
TRBV29-1,few,CSVEEDEAFF